The 23 T cell receptor beta chains given below trace back to one sample, sequenced in a study of cytomegalovirus exposure and HLA in healthy donors. PCR used 60 Vbeta primers and 13 Jbeta primers. Some clones are missing from TCRdb's copy, which holds only in-frame ones; the method was immunoSEQ multiplex PCR. The top ten hold around 2.3% of the sample, which has around 300,000 clones, around two thirds seen once. The sequenced sample was PBMCs. Source of these receptors: a female donor in good health and CMV-seronegative.

V gene TRBV30 combines with J gene TRBJ1-4; D uncertain. Germline V gene lookup returns CDR1 GTSNPN and CDR2 SVGIG (reference sequence). V lost 0 bases, J lost 10 bases, and 15 bases lay in between. The CDR3 spans 14 residues. CDR3 in amino acids: CAWSVQTGEVKLFF. CDR3 sequence (DNA): TGTGCCTGGAGTGTTCAAACCGGGGAGGTAAAACTGTTTTTT.

The rearrangement joins TRBV5-1 to TRBJ1-2; 8 nucleotides match TRBD1. This CDR3 is 15 amino acids long. Trimming cost V 7 bases and J 0 bases; bases outside gene matches: 8. CDR1 SGHRS and CDR2 YFSETQ come from the germline V gene. CDR3 region: CASHSATGANYGYTF. The CDR3 nucleotides are TGCGCCAGCCATTCGGCGACAGGGGCTAACTATGGCTACACCTTC.

V usage is TRBV5-1 and J usage is TRBJ2-5, with 7 bases fitting TRBD1. The CDR3 has 16 residues. Germline V CDR1 and CDR2: SGHRS, YFSETQ. Unmatched junction bases numbered 12, after V lost 4 bases and J lost 3 bases. The CDR3 protein is CASSGWVGGAEETQYF. The CDR3, as DNA: TGCGCCAGCAGCGGATGGGTAGGGGGCGCGGAAGAGACCCAGTACTTC.

This sequence joins TRBV5-4 and TRBJ2-1, with 11 positions matching TRBD1. Germline V lookup: CDR1 SGHNT, CDR2 YYREEE (reference sequence). J was trimmed by 6 bases and V by 4 bases; bases with no gene match: 6. This CDR3 has 15 residues. The chain's CDR3 is CASSPWGQGVNEQFF. DNA of the CDR3: TGTGCCAGCAGCCCATGGGGACAGGGGGTCAATGAGCAGTTCTTC.

This clone has just a few counts. This chain joins TRBV7-8 and TRBJ2-3; 9 positions agree with TRBD1. This CDR3 comprises 16 residues. Losses at the gene ends were 5 bases for V and 7 bases for J; bases not matched to a gene: 13. Germline CDR1 reads SGHVS; CDR2 reads FQNEAQ. The CDR3 loop is CASSPLRDRVVHTQYF. CDR3 DNA sequence: TGTGCCAGCAGCCCCTTAAGGGACAGGGTCGTACATACGCAGTATTTT.

This sequence joins TRBV28 and TRBJ1-2; 10 positions agree with TRBD1. This CDR3 has 15 residues. The V gene's germline CDR1 is MDHEN and CDR2 SYDVKM. Trimming at V came to 6 bases and at J to 5 bases, leaving 9 bases not matched to a gene. CDR3 sequence: CASRLGDRGYYGYTF. The CDR3 DNA is TGTGCCAGCAGGCTTGGGGACAGGGGCTATTATGGCTACACCTTC.

This clone came up a few times. This chain links TRBV27 with TRBJ1-4; a possible D gene is TRBD1 (6 bases). This CDR3 spans 15 amino acids. CDR1 and CDR2 (germline): MNHEY, SMNVEV (reference sequence). V lost 3 bases, J lost 3 bases, and 11 bases lay in between. The CDR3 region is CASSFRTAANEKLFF. The DNA for the CDR3 is TGTGCCAGCAGTTTTAGGACAGCCGCTAATGAAAAACTGTTTTTT. The complete variable domain, with remaining parts taken from reference TRBV27 and TRBJ1-4, reads EAQVTQNPRYLITVTGKKLTVTCSQNMNHEYMSWYRQDPGLGLRQIYYSMNVEVTDKGDVPEGYKVSRKEKRNFPLILESPSPNQTSLYFCASSFRTAANEKLFFGSGTQLSVL.

This chain connects TRBV29-1 to TRBJ2-1, with a tentative D call TRBD1 (6 bases). CDR1 SQVTM and CDR2 ANQGSEA come from the germline V gene. The germline V and J ends were trimmed by 4 bases and 0 bases, with 13 bases remaining between them. The CDR3 contains 15 residues. The CDR3 here is CSVGSTGISYNEQFF. The DNA for the CDR3 is TGCAGCGTTGGTTCGACAGGAATCTCCTACAATGAGCAGTTCTTC.

The chain combines TRBV9 with TRBJ2-5, with D possibly TRBD1 on 5 matching bases. The CDR3 is made up of 17 amino acids. V lost 2 bases to trimming and J lost 5 bases, with 22 bases between them. Germline CDR1 SGDLS, CDR2 YYNGEE. In DNA, the CDR3 is TGTGCCAGCAGCGTTCTGGGGCATACGCGCGATAAGGAGACCCAGTACTTC. Its translation: CASSVLGHTRDKETQYF.

This chain links TRBV2 with TRBJ2-5, with a possible D match to TRBD2 (5 bases). The J call could be wrong; TRBJ2-7 is a better fit for the DNA end. The germline gives CDR1 SNHLY, CDR2 FYNNEI. The CDR3 spans 13 residues. The CDR3 loop is CASSEELAGEQYF. CDR3 DNA: TGTGCCAGCAGTGAAGAGCTAGCTGGCGAGCAGTACTTC.

The genes are TRBV30 and TRBJ2-6; 11 positions agree with TRBD1. V was clipped by 8 bases and J by 0 bases; unmatched bases: 9. This CDR3 is built from 17 residues. The germline V gene has CDR1 GTSNPN and CDR2 SVGIG (reference sequence). The chain's CDR3 is CATRTGGAFSGANVLTF. CDR3 sequence (DNA): TGTGCCACCAGGACAGGGGGCGCCTTCTCTGGGGCCAACGTCCTGACTTTC. Complete variable domain (other parts from reference TRBV30 and TRBJ2-6): SQTIHQWPATLVQPVGSPLSLECTVEGTSNPNLYWYRQAAGRGLQLLFYSVGIGQISSEVPQNLSASRPQDRQFILSSKKLLLSDSGFYLCATRTGGAFSGANVLTFGAGSRLTVL.

The gene calls are TRBV9 and TRBJ2-1; 10 bases are a match to TRBD2. The CDR3 has 16 amino acids. CDR1 is SGDLS and CDR2 is YYNGEE in the germline V gene. The junction had 9 bases not matched to a gene; V was cut back by 0 bases and J by 9 bases. As DNA, the CDR3 is TGTGCCAGCAGCGTAGGATCGAGCGGGAGGGTGAGTGAGCAGTTCTTC. It translates to CASSVGSSGRVSEQFF.

The genes are TRBV28 and TRBJ1-4; no firm D call. Deletions cut 8 bases from V and 5 bases from J, with 9 bases between. Germline lookup yields CDR1 MDHEN and CDR2 SYDVKM. This CDR3 region has 12 residues. The CDR3 region is CASEAGNEKLFF. The DNA of the CDR3 is TGTGCCAGCGAGGCGGGGAATGAAAAACTGTTTTTT.

In this sample, this clone turned up once. The rearrangement joins TRBV2 to TRBJ2-7; TRBD2 matches at 10 bases. CDR1 and CDR2 from the germline V gene are SNHLY and FYNNEI. CDR3 length: 13 residues. The ends lost 8 bases at V and 3 bases at J; junction bases unmatched: 4. The CDR3 bases are TGTGCCAGCTGGACTAGCGGCCTCTACGAGCAGTACTTC. Its translation is CASWTSGLYEQYF.

The chain is built from TRBV2 and TRBJ2-7; perhaps TRBD2 as D (6 bases). The CDR3 is 21 amino acids. The germline V gene has CDR1 SNHLY and CDR2 FYNNEI. Trimming removed 6 bases at V and 2 bases at J, with 35 bases between. CDR3 region: CASSGGISSRVVALSPYEQYF. As DNA, the CDR3 is TGTGCCAGCAGCGGAGGGATATCGAGCAGGGTGGTAGCCCTGTCCCCCTACGAGCAGTACTTC.

This clone came up once. This sequence joins TRBV7-2 and TRBJ2-7; D is unclear. V was trimmed by 1 base and J by 5 bases, leaving 3 bases between them. The CDR3 is 11 amino acids. In germline, CDR1 is SGHTA, CDR2 FQGNSA. The chain's CDR3 is CASSLGNEQYF. The CDR3 nucleotides read TGTGCCAGCAGCTTAGGTAACGAGCAGTACTTC.

The rearrangement links TRBV5-4 to TRBJ1-2; no firm D call. The V end was cut by 4 bases, the J end by 4 bases, with 14 bases between. Germline V gene sequence: CDR1 SGHNT, CDR2 YYREEE (reference sequence). The CDR3 totals 14 residues. In DNA, the CDR3 is TGTGCCAGCAGCCAGACCGGGAGAGGCTATGGCTACACCTTC. This translates into CASSQTGRGYGYTF.

This chain connects TRBV6-1 to TRBJ1-4; 8 nucleotides match TRBD1. This CDR3 comprises 15 residues. The germline V gene encodes CDR1 MNHNS and CDR2 SASEGT. After removal of 6 bases from V and 5 bases from J, the junction contained 8 bases not matched to a gene. The CDR3 sequence is CASRGDTGGNEKLFF. The CDR3 DNA reads TGTGCCAGCAGGGGAGATACAGGGGGAAATGAAAAACTGTTTTTT.

The chain combines TRBV6-1 with TRBJ2-1; 8 bases are shared with TRBD2. CDR3 size: 15 residues. With V trimmed by 9 bases and J by 3 bases, 10 bases remained unmatched. Germline V gene data show CDR1 as MNHNS and CDR2 as SASEGT. CDR3 residues: CASPEPGGDYNEQFF. As DNA, the CDR3 is TGTGCCAGTCCGGAGCCGGGAGGGGACTACAATGAGCAGTTCTTC.

The chain has TRBV27 and TRBJ1-2; 9 bases align to TRBD1. This CDR3 has 13 residues. Germline CDR1 reads MNHEY; CDR2 reads SMNVEV (reference sequence). V gave up 6 bases and J gave up 5 bases; unmatched junction bases: 4. CDR3 in amino acids: CASSPGQGYGYTF. The DNA of the CDR3 is TGTGCCAGCAGCCCTGGACAGGGGTATGGCTACACCTTC.

The chain recombines TRBV7-8 with TRBJ1-1; 10 nucleotides agree with TRBD1. V lost 5 bases, J lost 3 bases, and 3 bases stayed unmatched. CDR3 size: 14 residues. CDR1 and CDR2 (germline): SGHVS, FQNEAQ. CDR3 sequence: CASSRQGADTEAFF. The CDR3 DNA is TGTGCCAGCAGCCGACAGGGGGCTGACACTGAAGCTTTCTTT. Based on the CDR3 plus reference TRBV7-8 and TRBJ1-1, the full variable domain is GAGVSQSPRYKVAKRGQDVALRCDPISGHVSLFWYQQALGQGPEFLTYFQNEAQLDKSGLPSDRFFAERPEGSVSTLKIQRTQQEDSAVYLCASSRQGADTEAFFGQGTRLTVV.

The chain carries TRBV5-6 and TRBJ2-1; 12 bases are shared with TRBD2. The germline V gene encodes CDR1 SGHDT and CDR2 YYEEEE. V lost 1 base and J lost 4; bases outside the gene matches: 9. The CDR3 runs to 18 residues. Here the CDR3 reads CASSLYLAGGTSYNEQFF. In nucleotides, the CDR3 is TGTGCCAGCAGCTTGTACCTAGCGGGAGGGACCTCGTACAATGAGCAGTTCTTC.

The rearrangement links TRBV19 to TRBJ1-2; TRBD1 might be the D (6 bases). With 5 bases removed from V and 3 bases from J, the gap between germline ends came to 13 bases. The CDR3 length is 14 residues. CDR1 is LNHDA and CDR2 is SQIVND in the germline V gene (reference sequence). CDR3 region: CASSYADSDYGYTF. The CDR3 DNA reads TGTGCCAGTAGTTACGCGGACAGTGACTATGGCTACACCTTC.